A single sample is the source of the 10 T cell receptor beta chains below, sequenced in a study of response to subunit inactivated influenza vaccine. TCRdb passed the RT-PCR reads through MiXCR, listing each CDR3 protein once. The table has 280,000 or so distinct CDR3 sequences, about a fifth seen once. The sequences come from PBMCs from blood, collected roughly 20 months after vaccination. The origin of the receptors is a man aged 50 to 69 who received an inactivated influenza vaccine.

This clonotype was observed many times. This rearrangement joins TRBV20-1 to TRBJ1-5, with 9 nucleotides matching TRBD1. The V segment lost 1 base and the J segment 4 bases; nucleotides outside the gene matches: 2. Germline-derived CDR1 and CDR2 are DFQATT and SNEGSKA (reference sequence). The CDR3 is 14 residues long. The CDR3 nucleotides read TGCAGTGCTAGAGGGGACAGGGAGAATCAGCCCCAGCATTTT. It encodes CSARGDRENQPQHF.

This rearrangement joins TRBV29-1 to TRBJ1-1; D not certain. Germline V CDR1 and CDR2: SQVTM, ANQGSEA. Trimming removed 2 bases from V and 0 bases from J, with 13 bases in between. The CDR3 runs to 15 residues. As DNA, the CDR3 is TGCAGCGTTGAAATGGGTTGGGGAATGAACACTGAAGCTTTCTTT. It encodes CSVEMGWGMNTEAFF.

This clonotype was picked up a small number of times. The CDR3 spells CASSSGQGKETQYF. The CDR3 bases are TGCGCCAGCAGCTCGGGACAGGGAAAAGAGACCCAGTACTTC. The chain recombines TRBV5-1 with TRBJ2-5; 9 bases agree with TRBD1. CDR3 size: 14 residues. V shed 3 bases and J 3 bases; nucleotides not matched to a gene: 3. Germline-derived CDR1 and CDR2 are SGHRS and YFSETQ.

This clonotype was found many times. The chain employs TRBV7-8 and TRBJ1-2; D gene uncertain. CDR1 is SGHVS, CDR2 FQNEAQ, per germline. CDR3 length equals 15 residues. Trimming pared 1 base from V and 4 bases from J, leaving 13 bases between. This chain's CDR3 is CASSLVPGSVYGYTF. In DNA form, the CDR3 reads TGTGCCAGCAGCTTAGTTCCGGGTTCCGTCTATGGCTACACCTTC.

In its sample, this clonotype was seen a few times. V usage is TRBV2 and J usage is TRBJ1-5; TRBD1 aligns across 7 bases. V shed 6 bases and J 6 bases; nucleotides not matched to a gene: 8. The CDR3 is 14 residues long. Germline-derived CDR1 and CDR2 are SNHLY and FYNNEI. CDR3 in amino acids: CASRDTGVGQPQHF. The CDR3 nucleotides are TGTGCCAGCAGGGACACAGGGGTAGGTCAGCCCCAGCATTTT.

This clonotype was observed a few times. In DNA, the CDR3 is TGTGCCAGCAGCCAAGACCGGACTAGCATTGATGAGCAGTTCTTC. Translation gives CASSQDRTSIDEQFF. The chain links TRBV3-1 to TRBJ2-1, with TRBD2 identical over 8 bases. The CDR3 runs 15 residues. V was clipped by 0 bases and J by 8 bases; unmatched bases: 6. Germline V gene data show CDR1 as LGHDT and CDR2 as YNNKEL (reference sequence).

This clonotype was detected only a few times. The chain couples TRBV5-1 to TRBJ1-2; the D gene is possibly TRBD1 (5 bases). The V gene lost 9 bases and the J gene lost 0 bases, with 18 bases spanning the gap. Looked up from germline, CDR1 is SGHRS and CDR2 is YFSETQ. The CDR3 is made up of 15 amino acids. The CDR3, as DNA: TGCGCCACCGCTCAGGGACCAGGTCCTAACTATGGCTACACCTTC. This encodes CATAQGPGPNYGYTF.

This clonotype was seen at least ten times. V gene TRBV18 combines with J gene TRBJ1-1; D call uncertain. The CDR3 is 15 residues long. Germline V gives CDR1 KGHSH, CDR2 LQKENI. Trimming pared 0 bases from V and 3 bases from J, leaving 11 bases between. CDR3 sequence: CASSPPGWGDTEAFF. CDR3 bases: TGTGCCAGCTCACCACCGGGGTGGGGAGACACTGAAGCTTTCTTT. Complete variable domain (other parts from reference TRBV18 and TRBJ1-1): NAGVMQNPRHLVRRRGQEARLRCSPMKGHSHVYWYRQLPEEGLKFMVYLQKENIIDESGMPKERFSAEFPKEGPSILRIQQVVRGDSAAYFCASSPPGWGDTEAFFGQGTRLTVV.

This clonotype was found a few times. The genes are TRBV5-4 and TRBJ2-3; 14 bases are a match to TRBD2. The CDR3 extends over 16 amino acids. The trim removed 3 bases at V and 5 bases at J, leaving 5 bases unmatched. The germline CDR1 and CDR2 sequences are SGHNT and YYREEE (reference sequence). This chain's CDR3 is CASSWGLAGAGDTQYF. The CDR3 bases are TGTGCCAGCAGCTGGGGACTAGCGGGGGCCGGAGATACGCAGTATTTT.

The rearrangement links TRBV6-6 to TRBJ2-1; the match to TRBD2 covers 9 bases. Germline V gene sequence: CDR1 MNHNY, CDR2 SVGAGI (reference sequence). V dropped 6 bases and J dropped 9; count of bases not matched to a gene: 3. The CDR3 consists of 12 residues. CDR3 coding DNA: TGTGCCAGCAGCCCGACTAGCGGTGAGCAGTTCTTC. Its translation: CASSPTSGEQFF.